This paragraph reports one TCR beta chain. Its antigen remains unidentified. This sample stems from a study of cytomegalovirus exposure and HLA in healthy donors. General study results and limits: Later work associated roughly 17,000 TCR beta sequences with HLA alleles at 0.05 false discovery rate.

While unrecorded immune exposures were likely, the donors were nominally healthy when sampled. The PCR used 60 Vbeta and 13 Jbeta primers. Data came from immunoSEQ multiplex PCR; TCRdb stores just in-frame clones and leaves some out. The sample has under 150,000 clones, 83% seen once; the top ten hold 1% to 1.5%. V gave up 3 bases and J gave up 2 bases; unmatched junction bases: 9. Germline assignment: CDR1 MNHEY and CDR2 SMNVEV (reference sequence). The CDR3 length is 18 residues. This sequence was found in a girl aged 2-10 years in good health and CMV-seronegative. The gene calls are TRBV27 and TRBJ1-5, with 11 positions matching TRBD1. Material for sequencing was PBMCs. CDR3 residues: CASSLTGQGAWGNQPQHF. DNA for the CDR3: TGTGCCAGCAGTTTGACCGGACAGGGGGCTTGGGGCAATCAGCCCCAGCATTTT.